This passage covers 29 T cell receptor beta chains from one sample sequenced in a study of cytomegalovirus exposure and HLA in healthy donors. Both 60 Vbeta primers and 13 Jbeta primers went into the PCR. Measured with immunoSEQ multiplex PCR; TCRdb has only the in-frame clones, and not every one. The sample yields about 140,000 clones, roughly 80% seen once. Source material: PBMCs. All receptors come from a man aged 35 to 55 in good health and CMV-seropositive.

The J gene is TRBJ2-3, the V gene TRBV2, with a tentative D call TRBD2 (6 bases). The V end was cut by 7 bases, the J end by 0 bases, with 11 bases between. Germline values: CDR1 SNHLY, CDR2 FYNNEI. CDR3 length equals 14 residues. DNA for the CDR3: TGTGCCAGCACGCGGGACCTTAGCACAGATACGCAGTATTTT. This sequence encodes CASTRDLSTDTQYF.

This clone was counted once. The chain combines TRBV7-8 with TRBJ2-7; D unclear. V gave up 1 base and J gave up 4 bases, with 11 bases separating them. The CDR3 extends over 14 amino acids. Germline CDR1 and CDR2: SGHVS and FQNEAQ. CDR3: CASSLDPILYEQYF. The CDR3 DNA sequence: TGTGCCAGCAGCTTAGACCCTATCCTATACGAGCAGTACTTC.

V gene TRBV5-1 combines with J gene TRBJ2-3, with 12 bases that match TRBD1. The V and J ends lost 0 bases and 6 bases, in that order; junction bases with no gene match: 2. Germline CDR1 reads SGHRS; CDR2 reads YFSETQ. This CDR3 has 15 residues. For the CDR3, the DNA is TGCGCCAGCAGCTTGGGGGGACAGGGGGCTGATACGCAGTATTTT. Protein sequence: CASSLGGQGADTQYF.

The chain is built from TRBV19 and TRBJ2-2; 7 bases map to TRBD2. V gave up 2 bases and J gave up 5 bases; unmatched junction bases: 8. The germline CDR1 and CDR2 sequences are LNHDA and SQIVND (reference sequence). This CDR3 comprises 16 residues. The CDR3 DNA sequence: TGTGCCAGTAGTATATGGGGGAGGGCCCGGACCGGGGAGCTGTTTTTT. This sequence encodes CASSIWGRARTGELFF.

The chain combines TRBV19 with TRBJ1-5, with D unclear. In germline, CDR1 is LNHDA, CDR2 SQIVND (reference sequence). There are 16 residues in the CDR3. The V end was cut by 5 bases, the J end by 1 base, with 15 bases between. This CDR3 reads CASSAWSRPSNQPQHF. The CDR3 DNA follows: TGTGCCAGTAGTGCCTGGAGCCGGCCCAGCAATCAGCCCCAGCATTTT.

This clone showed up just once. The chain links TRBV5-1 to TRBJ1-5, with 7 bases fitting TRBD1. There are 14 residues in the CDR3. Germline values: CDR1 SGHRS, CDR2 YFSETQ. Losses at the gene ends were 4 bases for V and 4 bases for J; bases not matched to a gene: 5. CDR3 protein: CASSPGQPNQPQHF. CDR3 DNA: TGCGCCAGCAGCCCGGGACAGCCAAATCAGCCCCAGCATTTT.

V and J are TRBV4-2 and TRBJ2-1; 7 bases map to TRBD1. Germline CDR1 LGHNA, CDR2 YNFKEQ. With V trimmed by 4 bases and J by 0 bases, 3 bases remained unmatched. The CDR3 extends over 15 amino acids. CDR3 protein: CASSLDRDSYNEQFF. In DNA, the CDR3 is TGTGCCAGCAGCCTTGACAGGGACTCCTACAATGAGCAGTTCTTC.

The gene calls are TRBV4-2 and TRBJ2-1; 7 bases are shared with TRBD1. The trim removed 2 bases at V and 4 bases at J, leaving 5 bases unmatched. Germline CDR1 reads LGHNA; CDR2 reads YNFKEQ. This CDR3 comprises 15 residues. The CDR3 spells CASSQHRGSYNEQFF. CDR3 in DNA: TGTGCCAGCAGCCAACACAGGGGTTCATACAATGAGCAGTTCTTC.

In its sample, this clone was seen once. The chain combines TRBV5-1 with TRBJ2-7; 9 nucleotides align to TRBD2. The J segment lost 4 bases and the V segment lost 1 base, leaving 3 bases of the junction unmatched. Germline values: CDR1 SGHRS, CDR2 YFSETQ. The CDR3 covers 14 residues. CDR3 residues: CASSLSTSGYEQYF. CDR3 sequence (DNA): TGCGCCAGCAGCTTGAGTACTAGCGGGTACGAGCAGTACTTC. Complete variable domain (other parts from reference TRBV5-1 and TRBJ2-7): KAGVTQTPRYLIKTRGQQVTLSCSPISGHRSVSWYQQTPGQGLQFLFEYFSETQRNKGNFPGRFSGRQFSNSRSEMNVSTLELGDSALYLCASSLSTSGYEQYFGPGTRLTVT.

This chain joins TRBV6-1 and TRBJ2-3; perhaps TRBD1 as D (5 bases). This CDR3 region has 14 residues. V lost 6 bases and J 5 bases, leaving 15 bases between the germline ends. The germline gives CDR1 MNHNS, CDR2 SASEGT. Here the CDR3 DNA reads TGTGCCAGCAGGGATTCGACAGTCAGAGATACGCAGTATTTT. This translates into CASRDSTVRDTQYF.

CDR3 residues: CASSPPEGGNSPLHF. In DNA, the CDR3 is TGTGCCAGCTCACCACCGGAGGGGGGGAATTCACCCCTCCACTTT. J is TRBJ1-6 and V is TRBV18, with a weak D call TRBD1 (6 bases). There are 15 residues in the CDR3. CDR1 is KGHSH and CDR2 is LQKENI in the germline V gene. V was shortened by 0 bases and J by 7 bases, with 10 bases between the two germline ends.

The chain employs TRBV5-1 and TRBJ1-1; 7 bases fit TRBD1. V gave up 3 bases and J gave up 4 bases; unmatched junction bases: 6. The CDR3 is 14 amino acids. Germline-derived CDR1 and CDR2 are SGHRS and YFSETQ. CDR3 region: CASSSLDRVTEAFF. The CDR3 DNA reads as TGCGCCAGCAGCTCCCTCGACAGGGTCACTGAAGCTTTCTTT.

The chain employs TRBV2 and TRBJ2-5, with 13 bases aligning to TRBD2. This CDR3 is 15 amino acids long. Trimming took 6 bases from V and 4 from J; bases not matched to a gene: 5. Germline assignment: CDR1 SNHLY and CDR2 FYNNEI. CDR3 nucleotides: TGTGCCAGCAGGAGGACTAGCGGGAGCGGAGAGACCCAGTACTTC. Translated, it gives CASRRTSGSGETQYF.

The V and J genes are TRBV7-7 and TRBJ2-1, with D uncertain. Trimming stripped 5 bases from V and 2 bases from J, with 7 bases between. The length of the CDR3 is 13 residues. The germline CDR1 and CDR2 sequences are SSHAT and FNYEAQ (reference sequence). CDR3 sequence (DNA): TGTGCCAGCAGCCCAAGCGCCTACAATGAGCAGTTCTTC. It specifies CASSPSAYNEQFF. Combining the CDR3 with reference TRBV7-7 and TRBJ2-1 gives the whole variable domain GAGVSQSPRYKVTKRGQDVTLRCDPISSHATLYWYQQALGQGPEFLTYFNYEAQPDKSGLPSDRFSAERPEGSISTLTIQRTEQRDSAMYRCASSPSAYNEQFFGPGTRLTVL.

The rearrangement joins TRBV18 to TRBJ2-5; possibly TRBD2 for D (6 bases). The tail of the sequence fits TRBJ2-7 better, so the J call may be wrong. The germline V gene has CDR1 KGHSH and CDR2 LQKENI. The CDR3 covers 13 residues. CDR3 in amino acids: CASSPAAGSEQYF. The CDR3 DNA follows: TGTGCCAGCTCACCAGCCGCGGGGAGCGAGCAGTACTTC.

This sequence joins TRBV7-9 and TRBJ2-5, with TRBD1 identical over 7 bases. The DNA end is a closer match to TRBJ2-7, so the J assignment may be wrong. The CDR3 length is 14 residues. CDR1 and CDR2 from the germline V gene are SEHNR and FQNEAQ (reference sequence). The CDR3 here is CASKTDRLFDEQYF. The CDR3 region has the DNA TGTGCCAGCAAGACGGACAGGTTATTCGACGAGCAGTACTTC.

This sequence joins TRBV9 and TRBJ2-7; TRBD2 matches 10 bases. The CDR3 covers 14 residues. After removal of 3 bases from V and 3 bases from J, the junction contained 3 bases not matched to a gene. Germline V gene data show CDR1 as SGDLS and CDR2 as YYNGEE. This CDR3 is CASSAGTSDYEQYF. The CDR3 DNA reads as TGTGCCAGCAGCGCAGGGACTAGCGACTACGAGCAGTACTTC.

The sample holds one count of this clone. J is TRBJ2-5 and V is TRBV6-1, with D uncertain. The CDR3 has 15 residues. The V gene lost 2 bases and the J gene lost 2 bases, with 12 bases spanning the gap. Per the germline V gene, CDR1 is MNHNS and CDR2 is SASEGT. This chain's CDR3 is CASSEIVLSQETQYF. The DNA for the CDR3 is TGTGCCAGCAGTGAAATCGTCCTATCTCAAGAGACCCAGTACTTC.

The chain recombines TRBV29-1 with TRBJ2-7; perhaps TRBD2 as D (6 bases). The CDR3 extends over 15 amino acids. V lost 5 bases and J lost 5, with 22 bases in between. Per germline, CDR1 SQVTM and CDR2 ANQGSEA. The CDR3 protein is CSVNFYRERYHEQYF. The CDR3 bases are TGCAGCGTTAATTTCTATCGGGAGCGCTACCACGAGCAGTACTTC.

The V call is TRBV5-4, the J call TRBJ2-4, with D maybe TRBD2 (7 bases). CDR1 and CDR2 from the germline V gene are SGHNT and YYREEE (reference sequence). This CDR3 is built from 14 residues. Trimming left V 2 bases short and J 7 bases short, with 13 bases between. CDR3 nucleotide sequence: TGTGCCAGCAGCTTTCGGGGGGCAGAGAACATTCAGTACTTC. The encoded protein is CASSFRGAENIQYF.

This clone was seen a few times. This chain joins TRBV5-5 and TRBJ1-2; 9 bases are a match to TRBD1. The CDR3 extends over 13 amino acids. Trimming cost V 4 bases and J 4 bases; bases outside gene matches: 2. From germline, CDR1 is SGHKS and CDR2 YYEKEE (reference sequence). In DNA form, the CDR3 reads TGTGCCAGCAGCAGGGACAGGGCCTATGGCTACACCTTC. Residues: CASSRDRAYGYTF.

Here the CDR3 reads CASSLRERGAGNEQFF. Written as DNA, the CDR3 is TGTGCCAGCAGCTTACGTGAGCGGGGGGCAGGTAATGAGCAGTTCTTC. The chain links TRBV7-8 to TRBJ2-1; TRBD2 agrees at 9 bases. Germline values: CDR1 SGHVS, CDR2 FQNEAQ. CDR3 length equals 16 residues. V was clipped by 2 bases and J by 7 bases; unmatched bases: 9.

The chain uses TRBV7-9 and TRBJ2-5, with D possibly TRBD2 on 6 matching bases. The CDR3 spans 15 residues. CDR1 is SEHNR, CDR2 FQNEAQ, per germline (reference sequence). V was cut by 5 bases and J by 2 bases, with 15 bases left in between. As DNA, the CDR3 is TGTGCCAGCAGCGAAGGACTACTCCCTCAAGAGACCCAGTACTTC. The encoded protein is CASSEGLLPQETQYF.

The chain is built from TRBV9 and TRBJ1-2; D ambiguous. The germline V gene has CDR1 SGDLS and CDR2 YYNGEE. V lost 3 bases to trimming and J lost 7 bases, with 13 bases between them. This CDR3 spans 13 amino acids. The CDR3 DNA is TGTGCCAGCAGCGCCCTTGCGGGCGCTGGCTACACCTTC. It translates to CASSALAGAGYTF.

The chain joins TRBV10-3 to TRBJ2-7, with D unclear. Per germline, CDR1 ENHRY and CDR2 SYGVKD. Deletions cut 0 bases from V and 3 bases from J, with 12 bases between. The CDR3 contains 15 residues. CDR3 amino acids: CAISESWAQDYEQYF. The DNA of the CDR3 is TGTGCCATCAGTGAGTCGTGGGCTCAGGACTACGAGCAGTACTTC.

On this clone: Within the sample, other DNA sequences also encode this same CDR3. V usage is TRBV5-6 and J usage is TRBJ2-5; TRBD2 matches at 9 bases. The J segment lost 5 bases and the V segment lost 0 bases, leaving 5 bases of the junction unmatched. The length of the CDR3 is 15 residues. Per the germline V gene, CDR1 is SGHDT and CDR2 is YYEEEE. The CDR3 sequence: CASSLVAGGRETQYF. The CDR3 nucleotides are TGTGCCAGCAGCTTGGTTGCGGGGGGGCGGGAGACCCAGTACTTC.

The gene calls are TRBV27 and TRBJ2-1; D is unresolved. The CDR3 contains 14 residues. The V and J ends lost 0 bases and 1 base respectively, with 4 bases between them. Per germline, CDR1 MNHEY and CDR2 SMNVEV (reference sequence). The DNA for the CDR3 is TGTGCCAGCAGTTTATCCAATTCCTACAATGAGCAGTTCTTC. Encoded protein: CASSLSNSYNEQFF.

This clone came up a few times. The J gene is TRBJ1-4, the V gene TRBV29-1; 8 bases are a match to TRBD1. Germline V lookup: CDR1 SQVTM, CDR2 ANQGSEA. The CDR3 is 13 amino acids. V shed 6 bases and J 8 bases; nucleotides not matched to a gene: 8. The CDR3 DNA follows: TGCAGCGTATCCGGGACAGGAAAGGAAAAACTGTTTTTT. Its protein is CSVSGTGKEKLFF.

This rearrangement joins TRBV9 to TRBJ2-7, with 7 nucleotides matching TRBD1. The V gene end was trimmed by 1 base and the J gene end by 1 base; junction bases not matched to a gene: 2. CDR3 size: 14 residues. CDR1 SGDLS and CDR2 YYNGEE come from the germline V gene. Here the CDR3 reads CASSVTGESYEQYF. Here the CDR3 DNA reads TGTGCCAGCAGCGTAACAGGGGAATCCTACGAGCAGTACTTC.